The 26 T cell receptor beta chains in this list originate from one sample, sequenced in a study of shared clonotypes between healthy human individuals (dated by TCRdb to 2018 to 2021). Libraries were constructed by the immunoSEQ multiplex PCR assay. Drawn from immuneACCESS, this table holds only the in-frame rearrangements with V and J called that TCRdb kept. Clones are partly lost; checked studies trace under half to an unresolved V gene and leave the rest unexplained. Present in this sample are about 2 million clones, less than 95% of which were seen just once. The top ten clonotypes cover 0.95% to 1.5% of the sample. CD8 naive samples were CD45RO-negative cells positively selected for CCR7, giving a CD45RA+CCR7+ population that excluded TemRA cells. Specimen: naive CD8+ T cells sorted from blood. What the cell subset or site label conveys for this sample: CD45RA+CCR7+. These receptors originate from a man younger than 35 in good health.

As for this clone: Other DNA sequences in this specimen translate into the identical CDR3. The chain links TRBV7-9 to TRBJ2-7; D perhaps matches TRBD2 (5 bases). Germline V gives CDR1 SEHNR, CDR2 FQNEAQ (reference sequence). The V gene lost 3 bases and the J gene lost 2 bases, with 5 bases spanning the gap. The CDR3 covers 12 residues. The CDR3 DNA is TGTGCCAGCAGCTTGGGAGCCTACGAGCAGTACTTC. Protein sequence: CASSLGAYEQYF.

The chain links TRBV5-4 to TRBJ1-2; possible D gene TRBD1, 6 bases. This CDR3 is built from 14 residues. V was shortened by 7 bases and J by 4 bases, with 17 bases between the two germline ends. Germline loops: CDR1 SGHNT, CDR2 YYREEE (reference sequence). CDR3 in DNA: TGTGCCAGCGGGACAAGACCTTTTTTCTATGGCTACACCTTC. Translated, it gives CASGTRPFFYGYTF.

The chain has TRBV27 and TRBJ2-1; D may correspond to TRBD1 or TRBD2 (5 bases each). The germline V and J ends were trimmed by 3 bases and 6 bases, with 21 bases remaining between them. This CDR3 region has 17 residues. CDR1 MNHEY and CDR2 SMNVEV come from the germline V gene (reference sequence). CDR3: CASSLGLGGPGRNEQFF. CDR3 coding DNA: TGTGCCAGCAGTTTGGGTCTGGGTGGACCGGGACGCAATGAGCAGTTCTTC.

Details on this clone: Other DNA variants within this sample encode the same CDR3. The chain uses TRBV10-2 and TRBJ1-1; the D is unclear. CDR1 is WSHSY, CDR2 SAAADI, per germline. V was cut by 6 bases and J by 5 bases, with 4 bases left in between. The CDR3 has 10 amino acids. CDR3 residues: CASRDTEAFF. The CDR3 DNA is TGCGCCAGCAGGGATACTGAAGCTTTCTTT.

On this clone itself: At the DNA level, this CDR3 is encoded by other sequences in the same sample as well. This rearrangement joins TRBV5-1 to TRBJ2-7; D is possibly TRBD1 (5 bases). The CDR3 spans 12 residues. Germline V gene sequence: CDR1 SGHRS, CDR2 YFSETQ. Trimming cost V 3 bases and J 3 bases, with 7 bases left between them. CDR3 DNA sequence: TGCGCCAGCAGCTCAGACAGCTACGAGCAGTACTTC. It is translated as CASSSDSYEQYF.

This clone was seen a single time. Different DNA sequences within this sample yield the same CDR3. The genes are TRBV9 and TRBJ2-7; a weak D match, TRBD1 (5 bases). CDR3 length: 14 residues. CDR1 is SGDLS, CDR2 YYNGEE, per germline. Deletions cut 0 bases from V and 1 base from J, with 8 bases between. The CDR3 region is CASSVGQSSYEQYF. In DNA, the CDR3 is TGTGCCAGCAGCGTAGGACAGTCATCCTACGAGCAGTACTTC. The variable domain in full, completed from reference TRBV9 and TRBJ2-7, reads DSGVTQTPKHLITATGQRVTLRCSPRSGDLSVYWYQQSLDQGLQFLIQYYNGEERAKGNILERFSAQQFPDLHSELNLSSLELGDSALYFCASSVGQSSYEQYFGPGTRLTVT.

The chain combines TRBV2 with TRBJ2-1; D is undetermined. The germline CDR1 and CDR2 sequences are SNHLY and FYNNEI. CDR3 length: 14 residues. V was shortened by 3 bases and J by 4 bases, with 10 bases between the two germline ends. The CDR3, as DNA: TGTGCCAGCAGTGATCACTTAAGATACAATGAGCAGTTCTTC. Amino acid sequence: CASSDHLRYNEQFF.

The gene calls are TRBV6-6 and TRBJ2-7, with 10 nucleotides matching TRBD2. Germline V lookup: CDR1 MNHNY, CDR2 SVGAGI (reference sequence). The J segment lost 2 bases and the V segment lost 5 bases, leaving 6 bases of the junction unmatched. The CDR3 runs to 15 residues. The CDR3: CASSPTSGTPYEQYF. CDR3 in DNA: TGTGCCAGCAGTCCCACTAGCGGGACCCCCTACGAGCAGTACTTC.

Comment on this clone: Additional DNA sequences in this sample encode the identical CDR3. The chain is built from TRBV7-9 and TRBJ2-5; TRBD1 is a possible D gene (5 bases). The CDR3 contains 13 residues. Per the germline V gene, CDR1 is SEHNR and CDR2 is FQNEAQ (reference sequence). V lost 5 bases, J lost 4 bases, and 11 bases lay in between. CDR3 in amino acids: CASSPRDRETQYF. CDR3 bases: TGTGCCAGCAGCCCCAGGGATCGAGAGACCCAGTACTTC.

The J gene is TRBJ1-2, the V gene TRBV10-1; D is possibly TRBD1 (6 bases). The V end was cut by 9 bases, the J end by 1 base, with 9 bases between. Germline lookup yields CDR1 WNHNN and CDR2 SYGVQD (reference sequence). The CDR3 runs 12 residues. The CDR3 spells CARDRINYGYTF. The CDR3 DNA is TGCGCCAGAGACAGGATTAACTATGGCTACACCTTC.

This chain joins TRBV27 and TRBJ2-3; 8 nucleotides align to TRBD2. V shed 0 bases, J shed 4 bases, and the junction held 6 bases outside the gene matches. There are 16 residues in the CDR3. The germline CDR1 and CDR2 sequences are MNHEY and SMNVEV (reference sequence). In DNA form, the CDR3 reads TGTGCCAGCAGTTTATCGGTTAGCGGGACCGCAGATACGCAGTATTTT. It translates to CASSLSVSGTADTQYF.

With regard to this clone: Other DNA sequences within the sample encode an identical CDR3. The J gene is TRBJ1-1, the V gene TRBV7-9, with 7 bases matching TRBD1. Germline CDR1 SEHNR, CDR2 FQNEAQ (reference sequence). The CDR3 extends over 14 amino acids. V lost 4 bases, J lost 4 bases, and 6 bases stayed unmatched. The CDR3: CASSSGGGGTEAFF. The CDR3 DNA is TGTGCCAGCAGCTCCGGAGGGGGCGGCACTGAAGCTTTCTTT. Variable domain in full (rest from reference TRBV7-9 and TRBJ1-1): DTGVSQNPRHKITKRGQNVTFRCDPISEHNRLYWYRQTLGQGPEFLTYFQNEAQLEKSRLLSDRFSAERPKGSFSTLEIQRTEQGDSAMYLCASSSGGGGTEAFFGQGTRLTVV.

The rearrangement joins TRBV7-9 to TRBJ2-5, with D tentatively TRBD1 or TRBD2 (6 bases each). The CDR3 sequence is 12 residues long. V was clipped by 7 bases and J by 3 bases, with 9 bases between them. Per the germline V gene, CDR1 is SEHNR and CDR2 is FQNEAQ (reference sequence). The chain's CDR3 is CASTGEEETQYF. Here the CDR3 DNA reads TGTGCCAGCACAGGGGAGGAAGAGACCCAGTACTTC.

CDR3 DNA sequence: TGCGCCAGCAGCCAAGAACACCTAGCGGGAGGGTGGGAGCAGTACTTC. It is translated as CASSQEHLAGGWEQYF. The chain employs TRBV4-3 and TRBJ2-7; 12 nucleotides agree with TRBD2. This CDR3 has 16 residues. Germline V CDR1 and CDR2: LGHNA, YSLEER. After removal of 0 bases from V and 7 bases from J, the junction contained 7 bases not matched to a gene.

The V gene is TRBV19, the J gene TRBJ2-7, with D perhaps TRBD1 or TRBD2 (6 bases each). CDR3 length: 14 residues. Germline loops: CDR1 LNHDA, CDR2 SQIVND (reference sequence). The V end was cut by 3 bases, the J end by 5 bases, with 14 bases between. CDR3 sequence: CASSMIPGADEQYF. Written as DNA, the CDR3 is TGTGCCAGTAGTATGATACCGGGGGCTGACGAGCAGTACTTC.

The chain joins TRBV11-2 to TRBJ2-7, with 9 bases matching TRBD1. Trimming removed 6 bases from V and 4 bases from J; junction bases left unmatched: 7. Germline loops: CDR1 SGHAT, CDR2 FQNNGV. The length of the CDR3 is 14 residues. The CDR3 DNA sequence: TGTGCCAGCAGTCTCGGACAGGGGTGGTACGAGCAGTACTTC. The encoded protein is CASSLGQGWYEQYF.

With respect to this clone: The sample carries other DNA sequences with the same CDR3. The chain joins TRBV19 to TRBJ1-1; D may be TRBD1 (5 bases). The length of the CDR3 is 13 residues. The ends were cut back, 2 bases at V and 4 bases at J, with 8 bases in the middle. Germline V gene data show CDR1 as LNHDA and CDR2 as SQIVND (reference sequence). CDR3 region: CASSILGTTEAFF. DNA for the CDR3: TGTGCCAGTAGTATACTGGGGACCACTGAAGCTTTCTTT.

DNA for the CDR3: TGTGCCAGCAGCTTGGCCGAGGGGGAGTCTTACTATGGCTACACCTTC. It is translated as CASSLAEGESYYGYTF. The J gene is TRBJ1-2, the V gene TRBV5-4; D possibly corresponds to TRBD1 (6 bases). V lost 0 bases and J 3 bases, leaving 15 bases between the germline ends. Germline V gene lookup returns CDR1 SGHNT and CDR2 YYREEE (reference sequence). This CDR3 is 16 amino acids long.

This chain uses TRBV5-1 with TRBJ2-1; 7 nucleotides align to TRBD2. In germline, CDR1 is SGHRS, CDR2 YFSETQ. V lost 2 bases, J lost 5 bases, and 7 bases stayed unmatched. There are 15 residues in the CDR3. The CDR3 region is CASSLAGLRNNEQFF. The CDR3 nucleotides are TGCGCCAGCAGCTTAGCGGGGCTAAGGAACAATGAGCAGTTCTTC.

The CDR3 coding sequence is TGTGCCAGTAGTACGACGTACAGGGTCGGCACAGATACGCAGTATTTT. Protein sequence: CASSTTYRVGTDTQYF. The chain is built from TRBV19 and TRBJ2-3; a weak D match, TRBD1 (6 bases). CDR3 size: 16 residues. Trimming removed 4 bases from V and 1 base from J, with 15 bases in between. The germline CDR1 and CDR2 sequences are LNHDA and SQIVND (reference sequence).

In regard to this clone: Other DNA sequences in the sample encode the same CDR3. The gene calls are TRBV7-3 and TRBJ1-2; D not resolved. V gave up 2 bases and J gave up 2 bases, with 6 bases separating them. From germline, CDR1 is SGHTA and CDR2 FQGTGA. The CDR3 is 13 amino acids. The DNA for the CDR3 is TGTGCCAGCAGCTTAGATGGAAACTATGGCTACACCTTC. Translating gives CASSLDGNYGYTF.

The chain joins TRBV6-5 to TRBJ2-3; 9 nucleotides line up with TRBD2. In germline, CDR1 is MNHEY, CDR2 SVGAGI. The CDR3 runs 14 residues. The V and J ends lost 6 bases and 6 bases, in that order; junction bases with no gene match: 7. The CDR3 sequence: CASSRSGSGDTQYF. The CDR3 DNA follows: TGTGCCAGCAGCCGTAGCGGGAGCGGGGATACGCAGTATTTT.

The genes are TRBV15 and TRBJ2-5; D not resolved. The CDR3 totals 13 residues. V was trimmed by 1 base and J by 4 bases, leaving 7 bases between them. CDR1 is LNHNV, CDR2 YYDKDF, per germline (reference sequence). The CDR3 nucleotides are TGTGCCACCAGCAGAGGGCCACTAGAGACCCAGTACTTC. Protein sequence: CATSRGPLETQYF.

CDR3 region: CASSEAQEGATEAFF. The DNA of the CDR3 is TGTGCCAGCAGTGAAGCGCAGGAGGGCGCCACTGAAGCTTTCTTT. This chain joins TRBV2 and TRBJ1-1, with no clear D. Germline CDR1 SNHLY, CDR2 FYNNEI. Trimming left V 0 bases short and J 4 bases short, with 12 bases between. The CDR3 consists of 15 residues. Using reference TRBV2 and TRBJ1-1 for the parts outside the CDR3, the full variable domain is EPEVTQTPSHQVTQMGQEVILRCVPISNHLYFYWYRQILGQKVEFLVSFYNNEISEKSEIFDDQFSVERPDGSNFTLKIRSTKLEDSAMYFCASSEAQEGATEAFFGQGTRLTVV.

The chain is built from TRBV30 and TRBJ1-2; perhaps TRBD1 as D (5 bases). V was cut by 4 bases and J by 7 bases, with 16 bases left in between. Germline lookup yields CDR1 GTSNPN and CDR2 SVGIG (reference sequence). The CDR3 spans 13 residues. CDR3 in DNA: TGTGCCTGGATCCCCCTAGGTGGGGCTGGCTACACCTTC. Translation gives CAWIPLGGAGYTF.

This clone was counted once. In DNA, the CDR3 is TGTGCCAGCAGAAGACTGATCTCCGGAAACACCATATATTTT. Protein sequence: CASRRLISGNTIYF. V and J are TRBV6-5 and TRBJ1-3; D is ambiguous. Germline lookup yields CDR1 MNHEY and CDR2 SVGAGI. Trimming cost V 6 bases and J 4 bases, with 13 bases left between them. CDR3 length: 14 amino acids.